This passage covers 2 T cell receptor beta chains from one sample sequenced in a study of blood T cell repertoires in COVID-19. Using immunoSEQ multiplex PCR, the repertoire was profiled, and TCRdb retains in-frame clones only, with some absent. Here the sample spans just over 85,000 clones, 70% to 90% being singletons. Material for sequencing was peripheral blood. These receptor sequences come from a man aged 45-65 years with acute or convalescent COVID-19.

CDR3: CASSISGQGLETQYF. The DNA of the CDR3 is TGTGCCAGTAGTATATCAGGACAGGGGTTGGAGACCCAGTACTTC. The chain has TRBV19 and TRBJ2-5, with TRBD1 identical over 9 bases. V was clipped by 2 bases and J by 5 bases; unmatched bases: 6. The CDR3 is 15 amino acids. Germline V CDR1 and CDR2: LNHDA, SQIVND (reference sequence).

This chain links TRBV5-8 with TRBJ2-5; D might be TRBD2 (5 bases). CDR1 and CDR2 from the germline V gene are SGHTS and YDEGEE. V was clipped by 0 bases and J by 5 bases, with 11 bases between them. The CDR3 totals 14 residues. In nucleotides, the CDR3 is TGTGCCAGCAGCTTGGACCGCGGGTACGAGACCCAGTACTTC. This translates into CASSLDRGYETQYF.